The 14 T cell receptor beta chains below all came from one sample that was sequenced in a study of T cell responses to AZD1222 COVID-19 vaccine. Measured with immunoSEQ multiplex PCR; TCRdb has only the in-frame clones, and not every one. The sample carries over 100,000 clones, 75% to 90% recorded once. The material was peripheral blood, obtained on day 0 of AZD1222 vaccination. These receptors originate from an adult in good health.

This chain connects TRBV19 to TRBJ2-2; D gene uncertain. V gave up 4 bases and J gave up 0 bases, with 9 bases separating them. CDR1 is LNHDA and CDR2 is SQIVND in the germline V gene (reference sequence). The CDR3 extends over 15 amino acids. The CDR3 DNA reads as TGTGCCAGTAGTAGTTTCCGCTCGAACACCGGGGAGCTGTTTTTT. This gives the protein CASSSFRSNTGELFF.

This chain joins TRBV6-5 and TRBJ1-2; possible D gene TRBD1, 5 bases. The CDR3 is 11 residues long. Germline-derived CDR1 and CDR2 are MNHEY and SVGAGI. V lost 6 bases and J 5 bases, leaving 7 bases between the germline ends. This CDR3 reads CASRSGYGYTF. The CDR3 coding sequence is TGTGCCAGCAGGTCAGGGTATGGCTACACCTTC.

The rearrangement links TRBV24-1 to TRBJ2-3; no clear D gene. Germline loops: CDR1 KGHDR, CDR2 SFDVKD. Deletions cut 5 bases from V and 6 bases from J, with 14 bases between. The CDR3 spans 14 residues. The CDR3: CATSGSPFWDTQYF. The CDR3 DNA reads as TGTGCCACCAGTGGCTCCCCTTTTTGGGATACGCAGTATTTT.

The gene calls are TRBV27 and TRBJ1-2, with a weak D call TRBD1 (5 bases). CDR3 size: 13 residues. Trimming removed 5 bases at V and 5 bases at J, with 12 bases between. CDR1 is MNHEY, CDR2 SMNVEV, per germline (reference sequence). CDR3 in amino acids: CASSLPGGYGYTF. CDR3 DNA: TGTGCCAGCAGTCTCCCGGGGGGGTATGGCTACACCTTC.

The CDR3 spells CASSHHRGLSEKLFF. The CDR3 DNA follows: TGTGCCAGCAGTCATCACAGGGGGCTCTCTGAAAAACTGTTTTTT. This chain links TRBV5-5 with TRBJ1-4; 9 bases are shared with TRBD1. Trimming cost V 5 bases and J 7 bases; bases outside gene matches: 9. This CDR3 has 15 residues. The germline gives CDR1 SGHKS, CDR2 YYEKEE (reference sequence).

The J gene is TRBJ1-3, the V gene TRBV27, with D maybe TRBD1 (6 bases). CDR1 MNHEY and CDR2 SMNVEV come from the germline V gene (reference sequence). V dropped 3 bases and J dropped 6 bases, with 12 bases sitting between them. The CDR3 sequence is 14 residues long. In DNA, the CDR3 is TGTGCCAGCAGTTTGGTAGCAGGGGCAAACACCATATATTTT. Its protein is CASSLVAGANTIYF.

This rearrangement joins TRBV4-1 to TRBJ1-2, with a possible D match to TRBD1 (5 bases). Germline V CDR1 and CDR2: MGHRA, YSYEKL. Trimming stripped 0 bases from V and 13 bases from J, with 15 bases between. The CDR3 is 13 residues long. The CDR3 DNA reads as TGCGCCAGCAGCCAAGAGGGACTGATAGTTCTCACCTTC. It specifies CASSQEGLIVLTF.

V usage is TRBV4-1 and J usage is TRBJ2-7, with 7 bases aligning to TRBD1. The germline CDR1 and CDR2 sequences are MGHRA and YSYEKL. V shed 1 base and J 6 bases; nucleotides not matched to a gene: 6. This CDR3 comprises 14 residues. The CDR3 is CASSQVSGGFEQYF. CDR3 nucleotide sequence: TGCGCCAGCAGCCAAGTGTCAGGGGGTTTCGAGCAGTACTTC.

The chain carries TRBV11-2 and TRBJ1-5, with D possibly matching TRBD1 (5 bases). CDR1 and CDR2 (germline): SGHAT, FQNNGV. The CDR3 extends over 13 amino acids. Deletions cut 1 base from V and 7 bases from J, with 8 bases between. The CDR3 region is CASSLGGLQPQHF. The DNA of the CDR3 is TGTGCCAGCAGCTTAGGGGGCCTCCAGCCCCAGCATTTT.

This chain's CDR3 is CSAGDRTKETQYF. Written as DNA, the CDR3 is TGCAGCGCGGGGGACAGGACAAAAGAGACCCAGTACTTC. The rearrangement uses TRBV29-1 and TRBJ2-5; 8 nucleotides match TRBD1. Germline V gene lookup returns CDR1 SQVTM and CDR2 ANQGSEA. This CDR3 is 13 amino acids long. Trimming took 7 bases from V and 3 from J; bases not matched to a gene: 7.

The chain has TRBV19 and TRBJ2-1, with D tentatively TRBD1 or TRBD2 (5 bases each). V was trimmed by 5 bases and J by 8 bases, leaving 19 bases between them. The CDR3 sequence is 15 residues long. Looked up from germline, CDR1 is LNHDA and CDR2 is SQIVND (reference sequence). The CDR3 DNA is TGTGCCAGTAGTCTCGGGACCACCTCAGGCCATGAGCAGTTCTTC. It specifies CASSLGTTSGHEQFF.

V is TRBV7-8 and J is TRBJ2-1; 7 bases map to TRBD2. The CDR3 totals 14 residues. Germline assignment: CDR1 SGHVS and CDR2 FQNEAQ. V trimming: 7 bases; J trimming: 0 bases; junction bases outside the gene matches: 3. CDR3 in DNA: TGTGCCAGCAACGGGGGGAGCTCCTACAATGAGCAGTTCTTC. This translates into CASNGGSSYNEQFF.

This clone was seen more than once but under ten times. This chain links TRBV7-2 with TRBJ2-7; 12 bases fit TRBD1. The germline V gene encodes CDR1 SGHTA and CDR2 FQGNSA. The CDR3 is 16 amino acids. V shed 2 bases, J shed 6 bases, and the junction held 8 bases outside the gene matches. In DNA form, the CDR3 reads TGTGCCAGCAGCTTAAATTATGGGACAGGGGGCGGCGAGCAGTACTTC. Its translation is CASSLNYGTGGGEQYF.

This clone showed up just once. The CDR3 sequence: CAWELGAGNTEAFF. CDR3 DNA: TGTGCCTGGGAGCTGGGGGCTGGGAACACTGAAGCTTTCTTT. The V call is TRBV30, the J call TRBJ1-1; weak D call: TRBD1 (6 bases). Germline V gene sequence: CDR1 GTSNPN, CDR2 SVGIG (reference sequence). The CDR3 extends over 14 amino acids. Trimming took 5 bases from V and 1 from J, leaving 14 bases between them.